This T cell receptor beta chain appears in the sequencing data of a study of Tregs in tolerant kidney transplant recipients. Measured with immunoSEQ multiplex PCR; TCRdb has only the in-frame clones, and not every one. The table has approximately 90,000 clones, just over 90% seen once. J lost 4 bases, V lost 0 bases, and 2 bases had no gene match. CDR1 is SGHVS, CDR2 FQNEAQ, per germline. The CDR3 consists of 15 residues. Sequences were obtained from CD8+ T cells from blood. The chain links TRBV7-8 to TRBJ1-2; TRBD1 matches 10 bases. The sequence came from a human donor in good health. CDR3 in DNA: TGTGCCAGCAGCTTAGCGACAGGGGGCACCTATGGCTACACCTTC. Protein sequence: CASSLATGGTYGYTF. The variable domain in full, completed from reference TRBV7-8 and TRBJ1-2, reads GAGVSQSPRYKVAKRGQDVALRCDPISGHVSLFWYQQALGQGPEFLTYFQNEAQLDKSGLPSDRFFAERPEGSVSTLKIQRTQQEDSAVYLCASSLATGGTYGYTFGSGTRLTVV.